This is a list of T cell receptor beta chains from one sample in a study of chemoradiotherapy in HPV16-positive cancers. Assay used: immunoSEQ multiplex PCR; TCRdb lists only in-frame clones, some missing. The data show over 10,000 clones, 63% seen once. The sample here was taken from a patient who underwent chemoradiotherapy. These receptors were obtained from a human donor with HPV-associated anogenital cancer. Both conserved end residues are part of each CDR3. D genes are given only for firm matches. Clone size is not always given. Where it is, it says once, few, many or a class for expanded clones.

abundance	d_gene	v_gene	j_gene	CDR3aa	CDR3nt
.	.	TRBV7-7	TRBJ1-1	CASSLTVNTEAFF	TGTGCTAGCAGCTTAACAGTGAACACTGAAGCTTTCTTT
.	.	TRBV7-2	TRBJ2-6	CASRGAGPVLTF	TGTGCCAGCAGGGGAGCCGGACCCGTCCTGACTTTC
.	.	TRBV10-2	TRBJ1-1	CASSLGRWAFF	TGCGCCAGCAGTTTGGGGAGATGGGCTTTCTTT
.	TRBD1	TRBV7-8	TRBJ2-2	CASSLIGGETGELFF	TGTGCCAGCAGCTTGATAGGGGGCGAGACCGGGGAGCTGTTTTTT
.	TRBD1	TRBV7-8	TRBJ2-5	CASSSTYGQGQTQYF	TGTGCCAGCAGCTCGACCTATGGACAGGGCCAGACCCAGTACTTC
.	.	TRBV6-5	TRBJ1-3	CASSRPGAGNTIYF	TGTGCCAGCAGCCGCCCGGGGGCTGGAAACACCATATATTTT
few	.	TRBV9	TRBJ2-7	CASSVGGGPYEQYF	TGTGCCAGCAGCGTAGGGGGCGGACCCTACGAGCAGTACTTC
once	.	TRBV19	TRBJ2-2	CASSIIGYGAGANTGELFF	TGTGCCAGTAGTATCATCGGGTATGGGGCAGGGGCGAACACCGGGGAGCTGTTTTTT
.	.	TRBV4-1	TRBJ1-6	CASSQEGRVDVSPLHF	TGCGCCAGCAGCCAAGAGGGCAGGGTGGATGTTTCACCCCTCCACTTT
.	.	TRBV28	TRBJ1-6	CASETIGSGNSPLHF	TGTGCCAGCGAAACGATAGGATCGGGTAATTCACCCCTCCACTTT
.	.	TRBV7-6	TRBJ2-5	CASSFTGAPETQYF	TGTGCCAGCAGCTTTACCGGGGCTCCGGAGACCCAGTACTTC
.	.	TRBV19	TRBJ2-1	CASRPQGTYEQFF	TGTGCCAGTAGACCACAGGGTACTTATGAGCAGTTCTTC
.	.	TRBV30	TRBJ1-2	CAWSVWAGSGYTF	TGTGCCTGGAGTGTATGGGCGGGATCTGGCTACACCTTC
.	.	TRBV29-1	TRBJ1-1	CSDRRGNTEAFF	TGCAGCGATCGACGGGGGAACACTGAAGCTTTCTTT
few	.	TRBV9	TRBJ2-7	CASRRAYEQYF	TGTGCCAGCAGGAGGGCCTACGAGCAGTACTTC
.	.	TRBV21-1	TRBJ2-1	CASSRVGTGGTNEQFF	TGTGCCAGCAGTCGAGTAGGGACAGGGGGTACTAATGAGCAGTTCTTC
once	TRBD2	TRBV6-1	TRBJ2-2	CASSEGIAGGSLWTGELFF	TGTGCCAGCAGTGAAGGGATAGCGGGGGGCTCCCTCTGGACCGGGGAGCTGTTTTTT
few	TRBD1	TRBV5-4	TRBJ1-1	CASSFRQGGEAFF	TGTGCCAGCAGCTTCCGACAGGGGGGTGAAGCTTTCTTT
.	TRBD2	TRBV6-4	TRBJ2-3	CASSDSDSGGADTQYF	TGTGCCAGCAGTGACTCGGATAGCGGGGGGGCAGATACGCAGTATTTT
.	.	TRBV7-7	TRBJ2-7	CASSASLVTEQYF	TGTGCTAGCAGCGCGAGCCTCGTTACCGAGCAGTACTTC
.	.	TRBV18	TRBJ2-5	CASSPEGARQETQYF	TGTGCCAGCTCACCAGAAGGGGCGCGCCAAGAGACCCAGTACTTC
.	.	TRBV10-3	TRBJ1-1	CAIDSSATEAFF	TGTGCCATTGACTCCTCGGCCACTGAAGCTTTCTTT
.	TRBD1	TRBV11-3	TRBJ1-2	CASSQTGNYGYTF	TGTGCCAGCAGCCAGACAGGGAACTATGGCTACACCTTC
.	.	TRBV30	TRBJ1-1	CAWSDQGNTEAFF	TGTGCCTGGAGTGACCAAGGGAACACTGAAGCTTTCTTT
.	.	TRBV19	TRBJ1-5	CASSIPRDTKGGQPQHF	TGTGCCAGTAGTATACCCCGGGACACAAAGGGGGGACAGCCCCAGCATTTT
.	.	TRBV10-3	TRBJ1-1	CAISIQGVGAFF	TGTGCCATCAGCATCCAGGGAGTAGGAGCTTTCTTT
.	.	TRBV4-2	TRBJ1-4	CASSSTNEKLFF	TGTGCCAGCAGTTCAACTAATGAAAAACTGTTTTTT
.	.	TRBV5-1	TRBJ2-5	CASSLGWDLKETQYF	TGCGCCAGCAGCTTAGGGTGGGATTTAAAAGAGACCCAGTACTTC